This TCR beta chain was identified in a study of OX40 agonist ivuxolimab in advanced cancers. At the level of the study: The study treated patients with ivuxolimab, an agonistic anti-OX40 (CD134) antibody.

Sequencing used immunoSEQ multiplex PCR; TCRdb keeps in-frame clones, though not all of them. Among 11,000 or so clones listed, 79% were seen once. Study results and caveats: Averaged across samples, CD8+ T cells carried more expanded clones than CD4+ did. Certain nonresponding patients likewise had low normalized T-cell clonal expansion.

For this clone: Its antigen is not identified.

The receptor was derived from an adult with an advanced solid tumor such as melanoma, head and neck, liver or kidney cancer. The sequenced sample was CD4+ or CD8+ T cells sorted from blood, obtained in a trial of the OX40 agonist ivuxolimab.

The CDR3 loop reads CASRESNEQFF. CDR3 nucleotides: TGTGCCAGCCGCGAGAGCAATGAGCAGTTCTTC. This chain connects TRBV11-2 to TRBJ2-1; D gene ambiguous. The germline V gene has CDR1 SGHAT and CDR2 FQNNGV. V was cut by 8 bases and J by 6 bases, with 8 bases left in between. There are 11 residues in the CDR3.